Presented here are 8 T cell receptor beta chains from one specimen sequenced in a study of CD8+ T cells in alopecia areata. Following extraction, RNA underwent reverse transcription to cDNA, which served as the sequencing template. Some clones are missing from TCRdb's copy, which holds only in-frame ones; the method was immunoSEQ multiplex PCR. The sample comprises some 170,000 clones, approximately 59% of which are singletons, and about a sixth rests with the top ten. Treatment noted: oral pan-JAK inhibitor, 5-10 mg twice daily. This sample comprised CD4+ T cells sorted from blood, obtained at week 56, from a patient treated with tofacitinib. The receptors were sampled from a human donor with alopecia areata.

This clone was counted a single time. V usage is TRBV19 and J usage is TRBJ2-6; D possibly uses TRBD1 or TRBD2 (6 bases each). The length of the CDR3 is 15 residues. The germline CDR1 and CDR2 sequences are LNHDA and SQIVND (reference sequence). V shed 11 bases and J shed 2 bases, with 16 bases lying between them. The CDR3: CAGGAGEAGANVLTF. The DNA for the CDR3 is TGTGCCGGCGGGGCAGGGGAGGCTGGGGCCAACGTCCTGACTTTC.

Only a few counts were recorded for this clone. The rearrangement uses TRBV30 and TRBJ1-5; D unresolved. The CDR3 sequence is 13 residues long. V was shortened by 0 bases and J by 7 bases, with 10 bases between the two germline ends. CDR1 is GTSNPN, CDR2 SVGIG, per germline (reference sequence). CDR3 sequence (DNA): TGTGCCTGGAGTGTCTTGGGAGACCAGCCCCAGCATTTT. The encoded protein is CAWSVLGDQPQHF.

This clone was seen only a few times. The chain couples TRBV15 to TRBJ2-3, with D tentatively TRBD2 (7 bases). V dropped 5 bases and J dropped 3 bases, with 18 bases sitting between them. The CDR3 covers 16 residues. Per the germline V gene, CDR1 is LNHNV and CDR2 is YYDKDF (reference sequence). In DNA, the CDR3 is TGTGCCACCAGCCTCCGGCGAGGGGGAGGGACAGATACGCAGTATTTT. It translates to CATSLRRGGGTDTQYF.

J is TRBJ2-7 and V is TRBV6-5; possibly TRBD1 or TRBD2 for D (5 bases each). The V gene's germline CDR1 is MNHEY and CDR2 SVGAGI. The CDR3 sequence is 13 residues long. The CDR3 is CATGQGLSYEQYF. DNA of the CDR3: TGTGCTACGGGGCAGGGTCTCTCCTACGAGCAGTACTTC.

The rearrangement uses TRBV6-5 and TRBJ2-5; tentatively, D is TRBD1 or TRBD2 (6 bases each). Germline lookup yields CDR1 MNHEY and CDR2 SVGAGI. V lost 0 bases to trimming and J lost 4 bases, with 15 bases between them. The CDR3 is made up of 16 amino acids. The CDR3 nucleotides read TGTGCCAGCAGTTACTCGAACCGAGGGGGGCTAGAGACCCAGTACTTC. Amino acid sequence: CASSYSNRGGLETQYF.

The genes are TRBV2 and TRBJ1-1, with D possibly being TRBD1 (6 bases). Per the germline V gene, CDR1 is SNHLY and CDR2 is FYNNEI. The ends were cut back, 5 bases at V and 3 bases at J, with 10 bases in the middle. The CDR3 spans 13 residues. The CDR3 coding sequence is TGTGCCAGCAGTTGGGACACCGACACTGAAGCTTTCTTT. This translates into CASSWDTDTEAFF.

This chain links TRBV5-1 with TRBJ1-1; 11 nucleotides line up with TRBD1. The CDR3 consists of 17 residues. Germline lookup yields CDR1 SGHRS and CDR2 YFSETQ. V was clipped by 7 bases and J by 1 base; unmatched bases: 12. DNA for the CDR3: TGCGCCAGCGTGAGGACAGGGGGCGTTACCTCGAACACTGAAGCTTTCTTT. Encoded protein: CASVRTGGVTSNTEAFF.

The table lists this clone with a few counts. This chain uses TRBV7-9 with TRBJ1-3; 7 bases align to TRBD1. Germline V gene sequence: CDR1 SEHNR, CDR2 FQNEAQ (reference sequence). V lost 5 bases to trimming and J lost 4 bases; unmatched junction nucleotides: 8. The CDR3 is 15 amino acids. The CDR3 reads CASSQTTGSGNTIYF. In nucleotides, the CDR3 is TGTGCCAGCAGCCAAACGACAGGGTCAGGAAACACCATATATTTT.